These 15 T cell receptor beta chains were sequenced from one sample in a study of blood T cell repertoires in COVID-19. TCRdb keeps only in-frame clones here, not all; method: immunoSEQ multiplex PCR. The data contain more than 80,000 clones, about two thirds of them singletons. The sample comprised peripheral blood. These receptors were taken from a human donor with acute or convalescent COVID-19. The donor label of this sample is uncertain.

V usage is TRBV6-5 and J usage is TRBJ1-6; no definite D call. The CDR3 covers 12 residues. Per germline, CDR1 MNHEY and CDR2 SVGAGI. V was cut by 4 bases and J by 9 bases, with 7 bases left in between. The chain's CDR3 is CASSFSLSPLHF. In DNA, the CDR3 is TGTGCCAGCAGTTTTTCCCTTTCACCCCTCCACTTT.

This CDR3 is CASSQFFRQGLSTDTQYF. The CDR3 DNA is TGTGCCAGCAGCCAATTCTTTCGGCAGGGGCTATCCACAGATACGCAGTATTTT. The V gene is TRBV3-1 (or the pseudogene TRBV3-2), the J gene TRBJ2-3; maybe TRBD1 (6 bases). Germline CDR1 LGHDT, CDR2 YNNKEL (reference sequence). The V end lost 2 bases, the J end lost 2 bases, and 20 bases lay between the germline ends. The CDR3 is made up of 18 amino acids.

This chain uses TRBV4-1 with TRBJ2-1; D possibly corresponds to TRBD1 (6 bases). Germline CDR1 MGHRA, CDR2 YSYEKL. CDR3 length: 14 residues. Trimming removed 3 bases at V and 6 bases at J, with 12 bases between. CDR3 sequence: CASSQVQGINEQFF. The CDR3 bases are TGCGCCAGCAGCCAGGTACAGGGTATCAATGAGCAGTTCTTC.

The rearrangement links TRBV10-3 to TRBJ2-3, with D possibly TRBD2 on 5 matching bases. The CDR3 has 14 residues. Between the trimmed V and J ends, which lost 4 bases and 4 bases, there was a span of 12 bases. CDR1 is ENHRY and CDR2 is SYGVKD in the germline V gene. This CDR3 reads CAISAGELADTQYF. The CDR3 nucleotides read TGTGCCATCAGTGCCGGGGAATTGGCAGATACGCAGTATTTT.

The CDR3 loop reads CASSESRGRQYF. CDR3 DNA: TGTGCCAGCAGTGAAAGCAGGGGGCGGCAGTACTTC. The rearrangement joins TRBV2 to TRBJ2-7; 8 bases fit TRBD1. The V and J ends lost 2 bases and 9 bases, in that order; junction bases with no gene match: 3. The CDR3 covers 12 residues. Germline values: CDR1 SNHLY, CDR2 FYNNEI.

This clone was seen more than once but under ten times. The CDR3 reads CASSFASALDKYV. The CDR3 region has the DNA TGTGCCAGCAGTTTCGCCAGCGCCCTCGATAAGTACGTC. The chain uses TRBV28 and TRBJ2-7; unclear D gene. Germline assignment: CDR1 MDHEN and CDR2 SYDVKM. The CDR3 length is 13 residues. V was cut by 3 bases and J by 11 bases, with 17 bases left in between.

CDR3 protein: CATSDSKGQLSYGYTF. CDR3 in DNA: TGTGCCACCAGTGACTCCAAAGGACAGCTAAGCTATGGCTACACCTTC. This chain joins TRBV24-1 and TRBJ1-2, with D possibly matching TRBD1 (6 bases). This CDR3 contains 16 residues. Germline CDR1 reads KGHDR; CDR2 reads SFDVKD. V was pared by 4 bases and J by 4 bases, with 18 bases between.

This rearrangement joins TRBV28 to TRBJ2-1, with a weak D call TRBD1 (7 bases). Trimming removed 5 bases at V and 9 bases at J, with 14 bases between. The CDR3 spans 13 residues. Germline V gives CDR1 MDHEN, CDR2 SYDVKM. The CDR3 DNA sequence: TGTGCCAGCAGTCCCCAGGGGGGAATTGAGCAGTTCTTC. Translated, it gives CASSPQGGIEQFF.

This clone has a handful of counts. The chain links TRBV7-2 to TRBJ2-1, with D perhaps matching TRBD2 (5 bases). Trimming took 2 bases from V and 0 from J, leaving 11 bases between them. Germline V gene sequence: CDR1 SGHTA, CDR2 FQGNSA. The CDR3 is made up of 16 amino acids. The CDR3 loop reads CASSLITGSSYNEQFF. Written as DNA, the CDR3 is TGTGCCAGCAGCTTAATAACGGGAAGCTCCTACAATGAGCAGTTCTTC. The entire variable domain, with the rest obtained from reference TRBV7-2 and TRBJ2-1, is as follows: GAGVSQSPSNKVTEKGKDVELRCDPISGHTALYWYRQSLGQGLEFLIYFQGNSAPDKSGLPSDRFSAERTGGSVSTLTIQRTQQEDSAVYLCASSLITGSSYNEQFFGPGTRLTVL.

This clone occurred a few times. The genes are TRBV5-1 and TRBJ2-2, with 9 bases identical to TRBD2. Unmatched junction bases numbered 3, after V lost 2 bases and J lost 1 base. Germline V gene lookup returns CDR1 SGHRS and CDR2 YFSETQ. CDR3 size: 16 residues. This chain's CDR3 is CASSFGTSRNTGELFF. DNA for the CDR3: TGCGCCAGCAGCTTTGGGACTAGCAGGAACACCGGGGAGCTGTTTTTT.

The rearrangement links TRBV27 to TRBJ1-1; TRBD1 aligns across 8 bases. V trimming: 2 bases; J trimming: 4 bases; junction bases outside the gene matches: 6. The CDR3 is 15 amino acids. Germline values: CDR1 MNHEY, CDR2 SMNVEV (reference sequence). The CDR3 here is CASSLGQGRGTEAFF. For the CDR3, the DNA is TGTGCCAGCAGTTTAGGACAGGGTCGGGGCACTGAAGCTTTCTTT.

The chain employs TRBV19 and TRBJ2-1, with 8 bases aligning to TRBD1. CDR1 LNHDA and CDR2 SQIVND come from the germline V gene (reference sequence). V dropped 4 bases and J dropped 4; count of bases not matched to a gene: 9. The CDR3 loop spans 16 amino acids. CDR3 sequence: CASSTTRTGLYNEQFF. The CDR3 region has the DNA TGTGCCAGTAGTACCACCCGGACAGGGTTGTACAATGAGCAGTTCTTC.

The V call is TRBV19, the J call TRBJ1-1; D possibly corresponds to TRBD1 (6 bases). The germline V gene has CDR1 LNHDA and CDR2 SQIVND (reference sequence). The CDR3 contains 16 residues. Between the trimmed V and J ends, which lost 3 bases and 0 bases, there was a span of 14 bases. CDR3 in amino acids: CASSIPHRALNTEAFF. In DNA form, the CDR3 reads TGTGCCAGTAGTATTCCCCACAGGGCATTGAACACTGAAGCTTTCTTT. Full variable domain (missing parts from reference TRBV19 and TRBJ1-1): DGGITQSPKYLFRKEGQNVTLSCEQNLNHDAMYWYRQDPGQGLRLIYYSQIVNDFQKGDIAEGYSVSREKKESFPLTVTSAQKNPTAFYLCASSIPHRALNTEAFFGQGTRLTVV.

The chain uses TRBV4-2 and TRBJ1-4; 7 bases align to TRBD1. The ends lost 2 bases at V and 1 base at J; junction bases unmatched: 4. The CDR3 loop spans 16 amino acids. The germline V gene has CDR1 LGHNA and CDR2 YNFKEQ. The CDR3 is CASSQNRDRTNEKLFF. CDR3 DNA sequence: TGTGCCAGCAGCCAAAACCGGGACAGAACTAATGAAAAACTGTTTTTT.

This chain links TRBV28 with TRBJ1-4; 8 positions match TRBD1. V trimming: 4 bases; J trimming: 3 bases; junction bases outside the gene matches: 10. This CDR3 comprises 17 residues. Germline CDR1 is MDHEN and CDR2 is SYDVKM. DNA for the CDR3: TGTGCCAGCAGTTCCAGGACAGGGATGGCGTCTAATGAAAAACTGTTTTTT. This translates into CASSSRTGMASNEKLFF.